The clone carrying this T cell receptor beta chain was detected many times. Uncontrolled infections, other autoimmune diseases, pregnancy or lactation led to exclusion of patients. This sample stems from a study of T cells in Graves' hyperthyroidism and ophthalmopathy. Between the trimmed V and J ends, which lost 6 bases and 4 bases, there was a span of 9 bases. The germline V gene has CDR1 MNHEY and CDR2 SVGEGT. This CDR3 comprises 12 residues. What was amplified from RNA transcripts were TCR beta CDR3 regions. A set of HTBI primers served as the primers for a first-round RT-PCR of the TCR CDR3. TCRdb independently ran MiXCR on the multiplex PCR reads; one entry per CDR3 protein. The table has 200,000 to 250,000 distinct CDR3 sequences, about a sixth seen once; the top ten hold about 29%.

The TCR sequence derives from a woman between 18 and 29 years old with Graves' ophthalmopathy. The chain uses TRBV6-2 or TRBV6-3 and TRBJ1-2; D uncertain. The material sequenced was blood. The chain's CDR3 is CASRSLIYGYTF. In DNA, the CDR3 is TGTGCCAGCAGGTCACTAATCTATGGCTACACCTTC.